These 14 T cell receptor beta chains were sequenced from one sample in a study of cytomegalovirus exposure and HLA in healthy donors (dated by TCRdb to the late 2010s). Library method: the immunoSEQ multiplex PCR assay. TCRdb holds this immuneACCESS table with in-frame rearrangements only. Some clones are missing; in checked studies, unresolved V genes explain under half, and the rest has no known cause. The sample table contains some 90,000 clones; only one count was recorded for about 88% of them. The top ten constitute around 6% of the sample. Input material: PBMCs. The receptor set was obtained from a man aged 18 to 29 in good health and CMV-seropositive.

The chain employs TRBV7-9 and TRBJ1-1; 7 bases agree with TRBD1. Germline V gives CDR1 SEHNR, CDR2 FQNEAQ (reference sequence). The V gene end was trimmed by 3 bases and the J gene end by 0 bases; junction bases not matched to a gene: 10. The CDR3 spans 17 residues. CDR3 sequence: CASSFSGTALMNTEAFF. CDR3 bases: TGTGCCAGCAGCTTTTCCGGGACAGCGTTAATGAACACTGAAGCTTTCTTT.

The J gene is TRBJ2-3, the V gene TRBV6-5; TRBD2 matches 14 bases. The CDR3 runs 15 residues. Germline loops: CDR1 MNHEY, CDR2 SVGAGI. The ends lost 6 bases at V and 4 bases at J; junction bases unmatched: 3. CDR3 sequence (DNA): TGTGCCAGCAGCAGACTAGCGGGAGGGCCAGATACGCAGTATTTT. Its translation is CASSRLAGGPDTQYF.

The chain links TRBV27 to TRBJ1-1; 8 positions agree with TRBD1. The junction had 11 bases not matched to a gene; V was cut back by 6 bases and J by 5 bases. The CDR3 is made up of 15 amino acids. CDR1 is MNHEY and CDR2 is SMNVEV in the germline V gene (reference sequence). CDR3 coding DNA: TGTGCCAGCAGCCAAGACAGGGGTTTATGGACTGAAGCTTTCTTT. This translates into CASSQDRGLWTEAFF.

CDR3 nucleotide sequence: TGTGCCAGCAGCCAGACTAGCGGGGCCCTCTACGAGCAGTACTTC. This sequence encodes CASSQTSGALYEQYF. This chain joins TRBV7-2 and TRBJ2-7; 11 bases align to TRBD2. CDR3 length equals 15 residues. Germline V gives CDR1 SGHTA, CDR2 FQGNSA. After removal of 5 bases from V and 3 bases from J, the junction contained 6 bases not matched to a gene.

In this sample, this clone turned up once. The rearrangement joins TRBV15 to TRBJ2-3; D gene uncertain. Germline-derived CDR1 and CDR2 are LNHNV and YYDKDF (reference sequence). This CDR3 has 17 amino acids. Deletions cut 4 bases from V and 5 bases from J, with 22 bases between. The CDR3, as DNA: TGTGCCACCAGCAAGTCGCAGCCGGGTATTGAAGGAGATACGCAGTATTTT. Its translation is CATSKSQPGIEGDTQYF. The variable domain in full, completed from reference TRBV15 and TRBJ2-3, reads DAMVIQNPRYQVTQFGKPVTLSCSQTLNHNVMYWYQQKSSQAPKLLFHYYDKDFNNEADTPDNFQSRRPNTSFCFLDIRSPGLGDTAMYLCATSKSQPGIEGDTQYFGPGTRLTVL.

This clone appeared once. The chain joins TRBV6-4 to TRBJ2-2, with D possibly being TRBD1 (6 bases). The V gene lost 5 bases and the J gene lost 3 bases, with 10 bases spanning the gap. The CDR3 contains 14 residues. Germline-derived CDR1 and CDR2 are MRHNA and SNTAGT. Here the CDR3 reads CASSKQGYTGELFF. DNA for the CDR3: TGTGCCAGCAGTAAACAGGGTTACACCGGGGAGCTGTTTTTT.

This sequence joins TRBV6-5 and TRBJ1-6; unclear D gene. CDR3 length equals 14 residues. CDR1 and CDR2 (germline): MNHEY, SVGAGI. Trimming shortened V by 2 bases and J by 7 bases, and 9 bases separated the two germline ends. CDR3 region: CASSYDNPNSPLHF. In DNA form, the CDR3 reads TGTGCCAGCAGTTACGACAACCCCAATTCACCCCTCCACTTT.

The chain uses TRBV5-3 and TRBJ2-1; 9 bases are a match to TRBD2. TRBV5-3 is noted as an ORF with a role that remains uncertain. V dropped 2 bases and J dropped 5; count of bases not matched to a gene: 8. The CDR3 is 16 amino acids. The CDR3 protein is CARSFQSGRFDNEQFF. The CDR3 coding sequence is TGTGCCAGAAGCTTTCAGAGCGGGAGGTTTGACAATGAGCAGTTCTTC.

The chain employs TRBV12-5 and TRBJ1-5, with 7 bases fitting TRBD1. There are 18 residues in the CDR3. Germline CDR1 reads LGHNT; CDR2 reads FRNRAP. The ends lost 0 bases at V and 4 bases at J; junction bases unmatched: 12. CDR3 amino acids: CASGLVYDRAVGNQPQHF. CDR3 DNA sequence: TGTGCTAGTGGTTTGGTTTATGACAGGGCCGTCGGGAATCAGCCCCAGCATTTT.

The CDR3 here is CASSFLGEGGFLGTGELFF. The CDR3, as DNA: TGTGCCAGCAGCTTTCTTGGCGAGGGAGGATTTTTGGGCACCGGGGAGCTGTTTTTT. The chain combines TRBV5-6 with TRBJ2-2; tentatively, D is TRBD2 (6 bases). The germline V gene encodes CDR1 SGHDT and CDR2 YYEEEE. The CDR3 has 19 amino acids. Between the trimmed V and J ends, which lost 2 bases and 4 bases, there was a span of 24 bases.

The chain links TRBV5-4 to TRBJ2-5; unclear D gene. Trimming pared 0 bases from V and 2 bases from J, leaving 5 bases between. The CDR3 has 13 amino acids. The germline gives CDR1 SGHNT, CDR2 YYREEE (reference sequence). The CDR3 region is CASSLVEQETQYF. CDR3 DNA: TGTGCCAGCAGCTTGGTAGAACAAGAGACCCAGTACTTC.

The chain has TRBV6-1 and TRBJ2-2; TRBD2 matches 9 bases. CDR1 and CDR2 (germline): MNHNS, SASEGT. CDR3 length equals 14 residues. Unmatched junction bases numbered 4, after V lost 6 bases and J lost 5 bases. The CDR3 nucleotides read TGTGCCAGCAGGGCGGGGGGGGTTACCGGGGAGCTGTTTTTT. Residues: CASRAGGVTGELFF.

The sample holds one count of this clone. This chain uses TRBV2 with TRBJ1-5; 7 bases agree with TRBD1. The V gene end was trimmed by 6 bases and the J gene end by 6 bases; junction bases not matched to a gene: 8. The CDR3 runs to 14 residues. Germline V gene data show CDR1 as SNHLY and CDR2 as FYNNEI. The CDR3 DNA reads TGTGCCAGCAGGTACAGGGGCGAATTTCAGCCCCAGCATTTT. As protein: CASRYRGEFQPQHF.

The chain uses TRBV7-8 and TRBJ2-7, with a possible D match to TRBD2 (6 bases). CDR1 and CDR2 from the germline V gene are SGHVS and FQNEAQ. V lost 4 bases to trimming and J lost 6 bases, with 13 bases between them. The CDR3 is 13 amino acids. The DNA for the CDR3 is TGTGCCAGCAGCTGGGGAGGAGCGGGCGAGCAGTACTTC. Its translation is CASSWGGAGEQYF.